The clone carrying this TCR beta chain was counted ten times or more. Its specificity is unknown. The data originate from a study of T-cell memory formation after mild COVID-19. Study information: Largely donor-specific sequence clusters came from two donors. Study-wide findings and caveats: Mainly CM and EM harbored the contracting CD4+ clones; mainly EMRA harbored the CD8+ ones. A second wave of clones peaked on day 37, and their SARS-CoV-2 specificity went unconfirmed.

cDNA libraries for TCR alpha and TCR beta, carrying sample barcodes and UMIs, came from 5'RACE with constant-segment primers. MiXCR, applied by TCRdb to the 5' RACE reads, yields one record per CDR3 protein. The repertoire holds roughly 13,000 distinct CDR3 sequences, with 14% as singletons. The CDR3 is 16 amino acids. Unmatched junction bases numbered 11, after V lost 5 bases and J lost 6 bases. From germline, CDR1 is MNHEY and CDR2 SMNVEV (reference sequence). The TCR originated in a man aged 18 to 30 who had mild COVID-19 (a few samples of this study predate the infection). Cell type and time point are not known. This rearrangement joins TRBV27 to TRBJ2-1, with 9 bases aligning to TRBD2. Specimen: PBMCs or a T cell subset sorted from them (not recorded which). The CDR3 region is CASSTMAGGPPNEQFF. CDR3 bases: TGTGCCAGCAGTACCATGGCGGGGGGGCCCCCCAATGAGCAGTTCTTC.